These 17 T cell receptor beta chains were sequenced from one sample in a study of Ad26.COV2.S vaccination and SARS-CoV-2 variants. This sample's treatment: 15 to 20 received Ad26.COV2.S at low or high dose, single or two shots; roughly five received placebo; per-sample allocation not given. Samples analyzed were those drawn on day 63 after the first vaccine or placebo injection. Here immunoSEQ multiplex PCR was the method, and the copy in TCRdb shows in-frame clones only, minus some. Of about 460,000 clones in the sample, about nine tenths were seen once. The sample consisted of peripheral blood, taken in a trial of Ad26.COV2.S vaccine versus placebo. The source is a person between 18 and 59 years old who received the Ad26.COV2.S COVID-19 vaccine or a placebo.

This clone was seen only once. V is TRBV28 and J is TRBJ2-7, with TRBD1 matching over 7 bases. Germline V gene lookup returns CDR1 MDHEN and CDR2 SYDVKM. The CDR3 has 15 amino acids. After removal of 8 bases from V and 2 bases from J, the junction contained 12 bases not matched to a gene. As DNA, the CDR3 is TGTGCCAGCCTCGGTGACAGGGATGTCGCCTACGAGCAGTACTTC. Its protein product is CASLGDRDVAYEQYF.

This clone came up once. V gene TRBV3-1 (or the pseudogene TRBV3-2) combines with J gene TRBJ1-3; 7 nucleotides line up with TRBD1. Per the germline V gene, CDR1 is LGHDT and CDR2 is YNNKEL (reference sequence). This CDR3 has 16 residues. V dropped 6 bases and J dropped 0; count of bases not matched to a gene: 8. CDR3 sequence: CASSQDRLISGNTIYF. The CDR3 nucleotides are TGTGCCAGCAGTCAGGACAGGTTGATCTCTGGAAACACCATATATTTT.

This clone has only one observation. The CDR3 DNA follows: TGTGCCAGCTCCCCTCAGGAAGGAAAAAACTATGGCTACACCTTC. This gives the protein CASSPQEGKNYGYTF. V gene TRBV18 combines with J gene TRBJ1-2, with D hard to call. The germline gives CDR1 KGHSH, CDR2 LQKENI. Trimming removed 6 bases from V and 2 bases from J, with 16 bases in between. This CDR3 is built from 15 residues. Full variable domain (rest looked up from reference TRBV18 and TRBJ1-2): NAGVMQNPRHLVRRRGQEARLRCSPMKGHSHVYWYRQLPEEGLKFMVYLQKENIIDESGMPKERFSAEFPKEGPSILRIQQVVRGDSAAYFCASSPQEGKNYGYTFGSGTRLTVV.

The CDR3 reads CASSRSSGINTGELFF. For the CDR3, the DNA is TGTGCCAGTAGTAGGTCTAGCGGGATCAACACCGGGGAGCTGTTTTTT. V and J are TRBV19 and TRBJ2-2; 9 bases match TRBD2. Germline V gene data show CDR1 as LNHDA and CDR2 as SQIVND (reference sequence). The V and J ends lost 4 bases and 2 bases, in that order; junction bases with no gene match: 5. The CDR3 runs to 16 residues.

The gene calls are TRBV5-1 and TRBJ2-2; D not certain. CDR3 size: 13 residues. Germline V gives CDR1 SGHRS, CDR2 YFSETQ. Trimming stripped 1 base from V and 3 bases from J, with 4 bases between. CDR3 sequence (DNA): TGCGCCAGCAGCTTGATGGACACCGGGGAGCTGTTTTTT. This gives the protein CASSLMDTGELFF.

For this clone: Sequence at one end of the junction differs from germline and may be a read error. V usage is TRBV10-3 and J usage is TRBJ2-2, with D perhaps TRBD1 (6 bases). The CDR3 has 17 amino acids. CDR1 is ENHRY and CDR2 is SYGVKD in the germline V gene. For the CDR3, the DNA is TGTGCCAGCAGTGGGGGCTATGGCAGGGCACCATCCGGGGAGCTGTTTTTT. Amino acids: CASSGGYGRAPSGELFF.

The V gene is TRBV9, the J gene TRBJ2-6; tentative D call: TRBD1 (7 bases). The V gene lost 3 bases and the J gene lost 0 bases, with 16 bases spanning the gap. The CDR3 covers 18 residues. Germline CDR1 reads SGDLS; CDR2 reads YYNGEE. The CDR3 sequence is CASSAEGAWFSGANVLTF. CDR3 DNA: TGTGCCAGCAGCGCGGAGGGGGCTTGGTTCTCTGGGGCCAACGTCCTGACTTTC.

This chain links TRBV5-1 with TRBJ1-1, with D maybe TRBD1 (6 bases). V lost 2 bases to trimming and J lost 0 bases, with 11 bases between them. Germline CDR1 SGHRS, CDR2 YFSETQ. The CDR3 contains 15 residues. The CDR3 DNA sequence: TGCGCCAGCAGCTTTTCTGGACAGATGAACACTGAAGCTTTCTTT. Encoded protein: CASSFSGQMNTEAFF. The full variable domain, completed using reference TRBV5-1 and TRBJ1-1, is KAGVTQTPRYLIKTRGQQVTLSCSPISGHRSVSWYQQTPGQGLQFLFEYFSETQRNKGNFPGRFSGRQFSNSRSEMNVSTLELGDSALYLCASSFSGQMNTEAFFGQGTRLTVV.

The chain's CDR3 is CASSLFRRTGTANYGYTF. The CDR3 nucleotides read TGTGCCAGCAGTTTGTTTAGACGAACAGGCACAGCTAACTATGGCTACACCTTC. The chain links TRBV28 to TRBJ1-2; perhaps TRBD1 as D (5 bases). The CDR3 loop spans 18 amino acids. Trimming removed 3 bases from V and 0 bases from J, with 20 bases in between. The germline V gene encodes CDR1 MDHEN and CDR2 SYDVKM.

The chain employs TRBV21-1 and TRBJ1-1; TRBD1 is taken as the D call from the table, unchecked against the DNA. TRBV21-1 is a known pseudogene. The CDR3 sequence is 17 residues long. The CDR3 nucleotides are TGTGCCAGCAGCAAGACCCGGCAGGGATGGTTGTTCACTGAAGCTTTCTTT. Translation gives CASSKTRQGWLFTEAFF.

The DNA of the CDR3 is TGTGCCAGCAGCTCCCCCCAGGCCTATGGCTACACCTTC. Translated, it gives CASSSPQAYGYTF. The genes are TRBV7-9 and TRBJ1-2; no clear D gene. This CDR3 spans 13 amino acids. V gave up 4 bases and J gave up 4 bases, with 10 bases separating them. Looked up from germline, CDR1 is SEHNR and CDR2 is FQNEAQ (reference sequence).

This sequence joins TRBV7-9 and TRBJ1-2; TRBD1 is a possible D gene (5 bases). The CDR3 has 14 amino acids. Germline CDR1 SEHNR, CDR2 FQNEAQ (reference sequence). Between the trimmed V and J ends, which lost 2 bases and 3 bases, there was a span of 10 bases. Here the CDR3 reads CASSLRQGDYGYTF. The CDR3, as DNA: TGTGCCAGCAGCTTAAGGCAGGGCGACTATGGCTACACCTTC.

V and J are TRBV19 and TRBJ1-1, with 7 bases that match TRBD1. Per the germline V gene, CDR1 is LNHDA and CDR2 is SQIVND (reference sequence). V lost 7 bases and J lost 0; bases outside the gene matches: 8. This CDR3 has 15 amino acids. CDR3: CASIETGILNTEAFF. In nucleotides, the CDR3 is TGTGCCAGTATTGAGACAGGGATTTTGAACACTGAAGCTTTCTTT.

V gene TRBV4-2 combines with J gene TRBJ2-3, with D perhaps matching TRBD1 (5 bases). CDR3 length equals 15 residues. The V gene lost 1 base and the J gene lost 0 bases, with 8 bases spanning the gap. CDR1 is LGHNA, CDR2 YNFKEQ, per germline. The CDR3 loop reads CASSQVGASTDTQYF. Written as DNA, the CDR3 is TGTGCCAGCAGCCAAGTAGGGGCCAGCACAGATACGCAGTATTTT.

V and J are TRBV18 and TRBJ2-4; D unresolved. Germline V gives CDR1 KGHSH, CDR2 LQKENI. The CDR3 covers 16 residues. Trimming pared 6 bases from V and 1 base from J, leaving 16 bases between. CDR3 region: CASSLDLTRAKNIQYF. CDR3 coding DNA: TGTGCCAGCTCTCTCGACCTAACGAGGGCCAAAAACATTCAGTACTTC.

This clone was counted once. The rearrangement uses TRBV27 and TRBJ1-6; D is undetermined. V was clipped by 0 bases and J by 8 bases, with 14 bases between them. Germline V gives CDR1 MNHEY, CDR2 SMNVEV (reference sequence). The CDR3 loop spans 16 amino acids. Here the CDR3 reads CASSLSYLGYDSPLHF. CDR3 in DNA: TGTGCCAGCAGTTTATCATATCTGGGGTACGATTCACCCCTCCACTTT.

The CDR3 loop is CASNNRGYEQYF. The CDR3 DNA sequence: TGTGCCAGCAACAACAGGGGGTACGAGCAGTACTTC. This rearrangement joins TRBV2 to TRBJ2-7, with 8 positions matching TRBD1. V trimming: 7 bases; J trimming: 4 bases; junction bases outside the gene matches: 3. Germline-derived CDR1 and CDR2 are SNHLY and FYNNEI. CDR3 size: 12 residues.